This TCR beta chain was identified during a study of OX40 agonist ivuxolimab in advanced cancers. Findings and limits, study-wide: At 0.1 to 3.0 mg/kg, clonal expansion of CD4+ and CD8+ blood T cells had occurred by week 6.

Repertoires were generated with immunoSEQ multiplex PCR, while TCRdb's copy carries only in-frame clones and drops some. Of some 57,000 clones in the sample, around 82% are singletons; the top ten hold around 0.52%. Turning to this clone: The antigen remains unidentified.

The CDR3 is 11 amino acids. Germline V gene data show CDR1 as SQVTM and CDR2 as ANQGSEA. Trimming cost V 4 bases and J 8 bases, with 12 bases left between them. V gene TRBV29-1 combines with J gene TRBJ2-7; D is unresolved. This TCR came from an adult with an advanced solid tumor such as melanoma, head and neck, liver or kidney cancer. The source material was CD4+ or CD8+ T cells sorted from blood, sampled in a trial of the OX40 agonist ivuxolimab. Here the CDR3 reads CSVGSPEQQYF. The CDR3 DNA reads TGCAGCGTTGGCAGTCCAGAACAGCAGTACTTC.